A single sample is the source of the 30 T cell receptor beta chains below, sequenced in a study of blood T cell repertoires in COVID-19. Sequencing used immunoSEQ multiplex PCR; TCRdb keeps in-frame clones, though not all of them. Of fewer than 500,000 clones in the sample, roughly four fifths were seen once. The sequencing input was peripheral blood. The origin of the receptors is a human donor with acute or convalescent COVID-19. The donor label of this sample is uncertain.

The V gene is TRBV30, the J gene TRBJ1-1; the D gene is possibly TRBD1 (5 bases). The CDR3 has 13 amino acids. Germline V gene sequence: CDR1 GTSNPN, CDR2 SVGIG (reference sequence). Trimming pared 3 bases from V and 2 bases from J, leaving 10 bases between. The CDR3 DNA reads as TGTGCCTGGAGCCAGACAGTAAACACTGAAGCTTTCTTT. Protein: CAWSQTVNTEAFF.

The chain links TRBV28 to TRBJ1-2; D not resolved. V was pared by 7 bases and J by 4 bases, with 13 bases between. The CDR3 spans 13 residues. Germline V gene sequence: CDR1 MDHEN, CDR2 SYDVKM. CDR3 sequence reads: CASTSGRVYGYTF. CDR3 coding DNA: TGTGCCAGCACCTCGGGGAGGGTCTATGGCTACACCTTC.

The CDR3 reads CASSSPAQEETQYF. The DNA for the CDR3 is TGTGCCAGCAGTTCCCCCGCACAGGAGGAGACCCAGTACTTC. The chain combines TRBV6-5 with TRBJ2-5, with a possible D match to TRBD1 (5 bases). CDR3 length: 14 amino acids. The germline gives CDR1 MNHEY, CDR2 SVGAGI. V dropped 4 bases and J dropped 5 bases, with 14 bases sitting between them.

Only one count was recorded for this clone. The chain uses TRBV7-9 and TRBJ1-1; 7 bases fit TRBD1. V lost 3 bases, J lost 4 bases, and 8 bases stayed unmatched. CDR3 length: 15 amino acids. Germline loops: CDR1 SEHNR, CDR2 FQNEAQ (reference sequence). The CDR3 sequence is CASSFARGLSTEAFF. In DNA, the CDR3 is TGTGCCAGCAGCTTCGCCAGGGGGTTAAGCACTGAAGCTTTCTTT.

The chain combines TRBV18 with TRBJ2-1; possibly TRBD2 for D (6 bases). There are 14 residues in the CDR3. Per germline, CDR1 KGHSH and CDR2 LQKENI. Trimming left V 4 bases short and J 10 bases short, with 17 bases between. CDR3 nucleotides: TGTGCCAGCTCACACCTTAGCGGAAGAGAAGAGCAGTTCTTC. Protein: CASSHLSGREEQFF.

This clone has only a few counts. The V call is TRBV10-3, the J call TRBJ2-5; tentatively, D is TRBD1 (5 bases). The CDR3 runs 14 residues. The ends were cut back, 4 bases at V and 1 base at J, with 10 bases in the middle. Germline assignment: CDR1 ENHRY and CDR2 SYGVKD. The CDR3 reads CAISVRGSQETQYF. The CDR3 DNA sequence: TGTGCCATCAGTGTAAGGGGAAGCCAAGAGACCCAGTACTTC.

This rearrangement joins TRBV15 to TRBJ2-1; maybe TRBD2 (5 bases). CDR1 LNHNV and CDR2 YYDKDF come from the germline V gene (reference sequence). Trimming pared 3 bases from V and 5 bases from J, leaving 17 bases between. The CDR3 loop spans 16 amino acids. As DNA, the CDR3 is TGTGCCACCAGCAGCGCGTGGAGTAGCGTAAACAATGAGCAGTTCTTC. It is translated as CATSSAWSSVNNEQFF.

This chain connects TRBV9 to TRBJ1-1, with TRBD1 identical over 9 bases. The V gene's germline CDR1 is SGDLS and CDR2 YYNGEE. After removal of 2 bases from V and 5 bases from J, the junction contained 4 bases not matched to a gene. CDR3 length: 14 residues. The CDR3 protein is CASSVLTGGTEAFF. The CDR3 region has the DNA TGTGCCAGCAGCGTCTTGACAGGGGGGACTGAAGCTTTCTTT.

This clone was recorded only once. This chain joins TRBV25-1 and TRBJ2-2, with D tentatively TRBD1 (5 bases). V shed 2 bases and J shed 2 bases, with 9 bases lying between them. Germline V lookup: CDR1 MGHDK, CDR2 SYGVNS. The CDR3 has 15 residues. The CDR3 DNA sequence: TGTGCCAGCAGTGAAAGGTGGGGCAACACCGGGGAGCTGTTTTTT. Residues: CASSERWGNTGELFF.

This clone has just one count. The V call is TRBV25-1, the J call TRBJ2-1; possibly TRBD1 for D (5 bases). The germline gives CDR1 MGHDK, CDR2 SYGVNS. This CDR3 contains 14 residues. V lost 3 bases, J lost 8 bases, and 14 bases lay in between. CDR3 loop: CASSDAGHMDEQFF. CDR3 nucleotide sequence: TGTGCCAGCAGTGATGCAGGGCATATGGATGAGCAGTTCTTC.

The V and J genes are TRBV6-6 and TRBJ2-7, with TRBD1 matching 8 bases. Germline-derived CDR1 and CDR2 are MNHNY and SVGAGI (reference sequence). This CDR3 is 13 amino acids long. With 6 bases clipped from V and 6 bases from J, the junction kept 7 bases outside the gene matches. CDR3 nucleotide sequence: TGTGCCAGCAGGCCGACAGGGGCGGTCGAGCAGTACTTC. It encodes CASRPTGAVEQYF.

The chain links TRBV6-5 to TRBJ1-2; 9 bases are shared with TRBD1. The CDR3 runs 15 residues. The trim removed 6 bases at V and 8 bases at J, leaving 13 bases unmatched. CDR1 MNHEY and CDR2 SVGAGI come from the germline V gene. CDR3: CASRSGGTGLGGYTF. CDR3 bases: TGTGCCAGCAGGTCGGGCGGGACAGGGTTGGGCGGCTACACCTTC.

The CDR3 region is CASMEGKLSGNTIYF. The CDR3 DNA reads TGTGCCAGCATGGAGGGAAAACTCTCTGGAAACACCATATATTTT. The chain carries TRBV2 and TRBJ1-3; D ambiguous. V lost 7 bases, J lost 0 bases, and 13 bases lay in between. The CDR3 extends over 15 amino acids. CDR1 is SNHLY, CDR2 FYNNEI, per germline.

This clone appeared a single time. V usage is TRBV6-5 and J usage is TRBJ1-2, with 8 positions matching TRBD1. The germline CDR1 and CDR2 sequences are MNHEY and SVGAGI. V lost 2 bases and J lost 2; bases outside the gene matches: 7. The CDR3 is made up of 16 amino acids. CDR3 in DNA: TGTGCCAGCAGTTACGCAAGACAGGGGAGGAACTATGGCTACACCTTC. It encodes CASSYARQGRNYGYTF.

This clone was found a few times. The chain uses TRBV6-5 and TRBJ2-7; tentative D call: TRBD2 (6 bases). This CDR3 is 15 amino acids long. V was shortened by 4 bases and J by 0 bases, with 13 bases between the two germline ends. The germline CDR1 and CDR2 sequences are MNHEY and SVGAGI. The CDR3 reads CASSFGAGSSYEQYF. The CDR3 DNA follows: TGTGCCAGCAGTTTCGGGGCGGGGAGCTCCTACGAGCAGTACTTC.

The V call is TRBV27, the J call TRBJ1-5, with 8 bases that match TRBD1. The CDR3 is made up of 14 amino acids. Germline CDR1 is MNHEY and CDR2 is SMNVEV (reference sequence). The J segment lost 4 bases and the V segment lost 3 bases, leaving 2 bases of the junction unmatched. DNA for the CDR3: TGTGCCAGCAGTTTTAGACAGGGGAATCAGCCCCAGCATTTT. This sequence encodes CASSFRQGNQPQHF.

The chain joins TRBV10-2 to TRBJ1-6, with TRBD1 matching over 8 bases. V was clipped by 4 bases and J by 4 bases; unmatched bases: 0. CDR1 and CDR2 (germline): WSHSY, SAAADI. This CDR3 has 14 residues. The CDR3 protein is CASSGQGYNSPLHF. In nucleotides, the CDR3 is TGCGCCAGCAGTGGACAGGGGTATAATTCACCCCTCCACTTT.

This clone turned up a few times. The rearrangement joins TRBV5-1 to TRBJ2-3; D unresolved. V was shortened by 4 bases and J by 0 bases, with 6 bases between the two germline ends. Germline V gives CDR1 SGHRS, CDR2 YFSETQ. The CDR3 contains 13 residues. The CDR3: CASSVPSTDTQYF. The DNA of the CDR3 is TGCGCCAGCAGCGTCCCTAGCACAGATACGCAGTATTTT. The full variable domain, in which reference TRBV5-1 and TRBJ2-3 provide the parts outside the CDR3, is KAGVTQTPRYLIKTRGQQVTLSCSPISGHRSVSWYQQTPGQGLQFLFEYFSETQRNKGNFPGRFSGRQFSNSRSEMNVSTLELGDSALYLCASSVPSTDTQYFGPGTRLTVL.

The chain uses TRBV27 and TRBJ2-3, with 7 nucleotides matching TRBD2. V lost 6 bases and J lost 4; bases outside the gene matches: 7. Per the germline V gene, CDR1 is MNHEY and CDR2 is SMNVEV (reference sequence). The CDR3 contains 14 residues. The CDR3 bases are TGTGCCAGCAGACTCGGCGGGAGTTCAGATACGCAGTATTTT. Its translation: CASRLGGSSDTQYF.

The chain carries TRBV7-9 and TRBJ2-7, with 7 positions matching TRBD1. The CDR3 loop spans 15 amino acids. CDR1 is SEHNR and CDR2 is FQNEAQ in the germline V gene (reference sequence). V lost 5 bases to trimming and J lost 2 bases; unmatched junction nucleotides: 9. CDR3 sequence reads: CASSLDRVGAYEQYF. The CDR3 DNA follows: TGTGCCAGCAGCCTAGACAGGGTGGGGGCCTACGAGCAGTACTTC.

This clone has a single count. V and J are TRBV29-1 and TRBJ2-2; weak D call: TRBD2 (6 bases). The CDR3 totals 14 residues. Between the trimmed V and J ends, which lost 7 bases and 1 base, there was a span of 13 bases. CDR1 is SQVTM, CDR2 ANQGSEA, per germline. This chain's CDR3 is CSARERVNTGELFF. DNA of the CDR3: TGCAGCGCACGGGAGAGAGTGAACACCGGGGAGCTGTTTTTT.

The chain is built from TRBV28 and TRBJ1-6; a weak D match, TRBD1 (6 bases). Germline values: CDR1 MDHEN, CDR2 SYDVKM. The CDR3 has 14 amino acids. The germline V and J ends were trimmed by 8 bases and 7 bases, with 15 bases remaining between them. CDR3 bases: TGTGCCAGCGGCTTAGGGGGTGTGAATTCACCCCTCCACTTT. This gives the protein CASGLGGVNSPLHF. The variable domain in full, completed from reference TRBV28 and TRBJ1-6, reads DVKVTQSSRYLVKRTGEKVFLECVQDMDHENMFWYRQDPGLGLRLIYFSYDVKMKEKGDIPEGYSVSREKKERFSLILESASTNQTSMYLCASGLGGVNSPLHFGNGTRLTVT.

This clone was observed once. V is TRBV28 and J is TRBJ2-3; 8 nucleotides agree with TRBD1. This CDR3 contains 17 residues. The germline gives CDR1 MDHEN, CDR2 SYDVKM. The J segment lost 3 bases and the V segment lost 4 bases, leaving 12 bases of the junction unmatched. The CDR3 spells CASSYRKGQASTDTQYF. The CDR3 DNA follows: TGTGCCAGCAGTTACCGAAAGGGACAGGCTTCGACAGATACGCAGTATTTT.

CDR3 region: CASKTGQRSNQPQHF. The CDR3 DNA is TGTGCCAGCAAGACAGGACAGAGGAGCAATCAGCCCCAGCATTTT. The J gene is TRBJ1-5, the V gene TRBV6-5, with D perhaps TRBD1 (6 bases). Trimming stripped 7 bases from V and 1 base from J, with 14 bases between. From germline, CDR1 is MNHEY and CDR2 SVGAGI. This CDR3 is 15 amino acids long.

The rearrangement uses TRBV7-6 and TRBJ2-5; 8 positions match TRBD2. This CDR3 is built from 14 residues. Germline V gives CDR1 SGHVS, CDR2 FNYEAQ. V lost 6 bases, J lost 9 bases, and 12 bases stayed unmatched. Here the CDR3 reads CASSPTGGVGAQYF. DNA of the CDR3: TGTGCCAGCAGTCCTACCGGGGGGGTGGGAGCCCAGTACTTC. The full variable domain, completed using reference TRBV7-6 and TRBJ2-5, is GAGVSQSPRYKVTKRGQDVALRCDPISGHVSLYWYRQALGQGPEFLTYFNYEAQQDKSGLPNDRFSAERPEGSISTLTIQRTEQRDSAMYRCASSPTGGVGAQYFGPGTRLLVL.

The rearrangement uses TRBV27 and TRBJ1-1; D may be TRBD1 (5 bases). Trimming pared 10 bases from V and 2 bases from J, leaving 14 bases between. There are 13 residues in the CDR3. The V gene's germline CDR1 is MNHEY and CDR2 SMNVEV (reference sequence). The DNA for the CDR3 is TGTGCCACCCCCGGGACTCCAAACACTGAAGCTTTCTTT. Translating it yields CATPGTPNTEAFF.

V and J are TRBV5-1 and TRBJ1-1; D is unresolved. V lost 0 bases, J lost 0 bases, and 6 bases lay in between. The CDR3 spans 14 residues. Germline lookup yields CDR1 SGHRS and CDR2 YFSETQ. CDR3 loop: CASSLDQLNTEAFF. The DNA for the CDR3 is TGCGCCAGCAGCTTGGATCAATTGAACACTGAAGCTTTCTTT.

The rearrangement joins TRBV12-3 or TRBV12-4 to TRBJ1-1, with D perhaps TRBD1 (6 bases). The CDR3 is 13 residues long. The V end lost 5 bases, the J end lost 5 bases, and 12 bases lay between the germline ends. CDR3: CASSHRETTEAFF. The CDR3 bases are TGTGCCAGCAGTCACAGGGAAACGACTGAAGCTTTCTTT.

CDR3 nucleotides: TGTGCCAGCAGGAGACAGGGAAACTCTGGAAACACCATATATTTT. This encodes CASRRQGNSGNTIYF. The chain recombines TRBV5-5 with TRBJ1-3; 7 bases align to TRBD1. This CDR3 has 15 residues. V shed 5 bases, J shed 0 bases, and the junction held 5 bases outside the gene matches. From germline, CDR1 is SGHKS and CDR2 YYEKEE (reference sequence).

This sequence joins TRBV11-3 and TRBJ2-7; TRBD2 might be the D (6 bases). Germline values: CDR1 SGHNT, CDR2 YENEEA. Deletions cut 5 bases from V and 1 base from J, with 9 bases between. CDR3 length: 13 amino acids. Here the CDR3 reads CASSMGLSYEQYF. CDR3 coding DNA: TGTGCCAGCAGCATGGGACTTTCCTACGAGCAGTACTTC.